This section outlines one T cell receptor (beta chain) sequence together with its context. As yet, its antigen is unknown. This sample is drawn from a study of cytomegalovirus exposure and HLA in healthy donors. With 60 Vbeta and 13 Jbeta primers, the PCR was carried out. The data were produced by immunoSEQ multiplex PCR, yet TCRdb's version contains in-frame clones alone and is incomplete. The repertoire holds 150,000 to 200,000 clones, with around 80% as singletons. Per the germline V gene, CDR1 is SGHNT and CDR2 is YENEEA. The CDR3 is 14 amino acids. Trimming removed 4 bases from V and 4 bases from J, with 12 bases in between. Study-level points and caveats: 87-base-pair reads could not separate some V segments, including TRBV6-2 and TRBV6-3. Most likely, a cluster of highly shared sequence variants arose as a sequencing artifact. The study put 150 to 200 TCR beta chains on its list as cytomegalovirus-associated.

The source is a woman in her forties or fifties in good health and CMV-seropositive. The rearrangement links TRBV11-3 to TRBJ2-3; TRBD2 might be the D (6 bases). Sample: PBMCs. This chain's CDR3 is CASSSFSGADTQYF. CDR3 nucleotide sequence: TGTGCCAGCAGCTCTTTCTCGGGGGCAGATACGCAGTATTTT.